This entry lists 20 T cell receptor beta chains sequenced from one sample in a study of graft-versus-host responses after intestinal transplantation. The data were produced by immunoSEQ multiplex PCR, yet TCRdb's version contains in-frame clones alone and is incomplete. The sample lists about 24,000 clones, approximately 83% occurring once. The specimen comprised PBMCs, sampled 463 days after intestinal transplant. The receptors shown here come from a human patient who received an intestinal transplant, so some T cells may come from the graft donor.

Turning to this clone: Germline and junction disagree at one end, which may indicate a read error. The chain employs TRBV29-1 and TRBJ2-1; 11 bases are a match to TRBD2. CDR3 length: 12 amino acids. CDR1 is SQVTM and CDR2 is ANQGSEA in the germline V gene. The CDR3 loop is CSAELAGVEQFF. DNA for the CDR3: TGCAGCGCTGAACTAGCGGGAGTTGAGCAGTTCTTC.

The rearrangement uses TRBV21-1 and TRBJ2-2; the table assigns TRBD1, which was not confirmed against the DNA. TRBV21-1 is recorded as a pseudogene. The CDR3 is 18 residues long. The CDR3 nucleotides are TGTGCCAGCAGCATACCAGGGCGGCCAGGACCTAACACCGGGGAGCTGTTTTTT. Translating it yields CASSIPGRPGPNTGELFF.

The CDR3 DNA is TGCGCCAGCAGCAACAGGGGTGAGAACTATGGCTACACCTTC. Protein sequence: CASSNRGENYGYTF. The rearrangement joins TRBV5-1 to TRBJ1-2; 7 bases match TRBD1. CDR3 length: 14 residues. V gave up 4 bases and J gave up 2 bases; unmatched junction bases: 5. CDR1 is SGHRS, CDR2 YFSETQ, per germline.

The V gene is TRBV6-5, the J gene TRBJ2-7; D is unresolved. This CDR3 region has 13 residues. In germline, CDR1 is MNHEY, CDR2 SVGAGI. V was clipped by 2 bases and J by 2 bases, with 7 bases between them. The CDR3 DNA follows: TGTGCCAGCAGTTACAGGTACACCTACGAGCAGTACTTC. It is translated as CASSYRYTYEQYF.

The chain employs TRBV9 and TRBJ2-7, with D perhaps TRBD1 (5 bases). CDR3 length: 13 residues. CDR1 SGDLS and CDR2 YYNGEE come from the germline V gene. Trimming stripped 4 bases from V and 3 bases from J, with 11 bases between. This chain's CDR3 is CASSFDSSYEQYF. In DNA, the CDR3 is TGTGCCAGCAGCTTTGACAGCAGCTACGAGCAGTACTTC.

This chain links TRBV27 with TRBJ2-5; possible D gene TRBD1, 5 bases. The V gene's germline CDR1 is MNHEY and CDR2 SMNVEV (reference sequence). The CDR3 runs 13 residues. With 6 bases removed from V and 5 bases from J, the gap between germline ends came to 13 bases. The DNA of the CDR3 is TGTGCCAGCAGGCCTAGGGGTATTGAGACCCAGTACTTC. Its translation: CASRPRGIETQYF.

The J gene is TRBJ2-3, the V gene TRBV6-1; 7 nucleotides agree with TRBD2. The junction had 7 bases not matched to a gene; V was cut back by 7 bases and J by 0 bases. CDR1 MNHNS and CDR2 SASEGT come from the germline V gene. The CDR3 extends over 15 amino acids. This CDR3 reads CASMKLAPSTDTQYF. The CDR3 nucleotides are TGTGCCAGCATGAAACTAGCGCCTAGCACAGATACGCAGTATTTT.

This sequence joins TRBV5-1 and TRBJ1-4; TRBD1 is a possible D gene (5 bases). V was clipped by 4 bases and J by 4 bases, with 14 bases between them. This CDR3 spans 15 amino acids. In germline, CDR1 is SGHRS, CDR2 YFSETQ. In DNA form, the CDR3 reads TGCGCCAGCAGCGCCGGATGGGACTTTAATGAAAAACTGTTTTTT. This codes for CASSAGWDFNEKLFF.

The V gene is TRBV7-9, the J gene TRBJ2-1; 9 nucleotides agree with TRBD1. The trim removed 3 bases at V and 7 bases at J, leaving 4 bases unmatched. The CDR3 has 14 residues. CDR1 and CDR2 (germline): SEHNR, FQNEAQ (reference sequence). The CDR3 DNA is TGTGCCAGCAGCTTTTGGGGGACAGGGAATGAGCAGTTCTTC. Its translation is CASSFWGTGNEQFF.

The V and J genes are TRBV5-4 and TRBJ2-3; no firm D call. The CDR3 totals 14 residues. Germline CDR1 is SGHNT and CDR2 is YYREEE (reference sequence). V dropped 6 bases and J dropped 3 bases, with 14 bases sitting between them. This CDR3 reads CASTKGAETDTQYF. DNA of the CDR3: TGTGCCAGCACTAAGGGTGCAGAGACAGATACGCAGTATTTT.

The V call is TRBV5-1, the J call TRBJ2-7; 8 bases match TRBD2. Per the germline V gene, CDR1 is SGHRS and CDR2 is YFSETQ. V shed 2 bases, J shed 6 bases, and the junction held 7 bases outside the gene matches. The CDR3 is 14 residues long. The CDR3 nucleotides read TGCGCCAGCAGCTTAGTAGCGGGGCCCTCCGAGCAGTACTTC. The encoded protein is CASSLVAGPSEQYF.

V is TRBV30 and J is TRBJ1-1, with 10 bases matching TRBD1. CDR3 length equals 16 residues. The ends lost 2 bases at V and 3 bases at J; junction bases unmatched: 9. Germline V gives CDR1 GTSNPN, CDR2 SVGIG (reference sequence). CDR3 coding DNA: TGTGCCTGGAGTCCGGGACAGGGGCCCTCGGACACTGAAGCTTTCTTT. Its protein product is CAWSPGQGPSDTEAFF. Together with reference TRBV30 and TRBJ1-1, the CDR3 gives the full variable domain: SQTIHQWPATLVQPVGSPLSLECTVEGTSNPNLYWYRQAAGRGLQLLFYSVGIGQISSEVPQNLSASRPQDRQFILSSKKLLLSDSGFYLCAWSPGQGPSDTEAFFGQGTRLTVV.

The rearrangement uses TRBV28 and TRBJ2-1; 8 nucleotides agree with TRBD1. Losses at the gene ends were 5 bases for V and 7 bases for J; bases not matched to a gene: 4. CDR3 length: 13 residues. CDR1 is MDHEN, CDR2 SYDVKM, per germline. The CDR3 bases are TGTGCCAGCAGTCGGACAGGGCGTAATGAGCAGTTCTTC. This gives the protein CASSRTGRNEQFF.

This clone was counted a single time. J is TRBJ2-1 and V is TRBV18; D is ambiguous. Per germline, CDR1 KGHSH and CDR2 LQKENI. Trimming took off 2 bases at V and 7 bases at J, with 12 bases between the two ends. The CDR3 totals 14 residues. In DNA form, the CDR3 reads TGTGCCAGCTCACCATCGGGCAACCCTAATGAGCAGTTCTTC. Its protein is CASSPSGNPNEQFF. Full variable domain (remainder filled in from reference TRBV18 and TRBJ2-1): NAGVMQNPRHLVRRRGQEARLRCSPMKGHSHVYWYRQLPEEGLKFMVYLQKENIIDESGMPKERFSAEFPKEGPSILRIQQVVRGDSAAYFCASSPSGNPNEQFFGPGTRLTVL.

The CDR3, as DNA: TGTGCCAGCAGTTTATCGACAGGGACTCAGACCCAGTACTTC. This codes for CASSLSTGTQTQYF. The chain recombines TRBV28 with TRBJ2-5, with D perhaps matching TRBD1 (7 bases). The CDR3 sequence is 14 residues long. Trimming removed 1 base from V and 6 bases from J, with 12 bases in between. CDR1 is MDHEN and CDR2 is SYDVKM in the germline V gene.

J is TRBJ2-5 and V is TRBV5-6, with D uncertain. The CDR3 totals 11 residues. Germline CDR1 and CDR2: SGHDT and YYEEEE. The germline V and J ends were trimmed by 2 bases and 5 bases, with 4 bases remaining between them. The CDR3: CASSFDETQYF. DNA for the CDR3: TGTGCCAGCAGCTTTGACGAGACCCAGTACTTC. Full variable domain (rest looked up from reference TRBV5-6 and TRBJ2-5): DAGVTQSPTHLIKTRGQQVTLRCSPKSGHDTVSWYQQALGQGPQFIFQYYEEEERQRGNFPDRFSGHQFPNYSSELNVNALLLGDSALYLCASSFDETQYFGPGTRLLVL.

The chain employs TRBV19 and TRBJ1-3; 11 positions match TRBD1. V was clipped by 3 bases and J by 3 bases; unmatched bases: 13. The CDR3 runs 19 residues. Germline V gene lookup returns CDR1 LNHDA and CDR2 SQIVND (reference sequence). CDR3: CASSMGPGQGVPGGNTIYF. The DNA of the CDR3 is TGTGCCAGTAGTATGGGACCGGGACAGGGGGTTCCTGGTGGAAACACCATATATTTT.

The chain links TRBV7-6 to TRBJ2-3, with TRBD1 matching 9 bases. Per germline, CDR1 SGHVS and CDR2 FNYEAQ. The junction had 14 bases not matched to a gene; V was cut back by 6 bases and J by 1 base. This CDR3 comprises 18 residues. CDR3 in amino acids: CASSPGQGFIGGTDTQYF. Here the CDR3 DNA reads TGTGCCAGCAGTCCGGGACAGGGCTTCATCGGCGGCACAGATACGCAGTATTTT.

The CDR3 sequence: CATSRRQGAYEQYF. For the CDR3, the DNA is TGTGCCACCAGCAGGCGTCAGGGTGCCTACGAGCAGTACTTC. The V call is TRBV15, the J call TRBJ2-7, with D maybe TRBD1 (5 bases). Trimming took off 3 bases at V and 2 bases at J, with 11 bases between the two ends. This CDR3 has 14 amino acids. The germline gives CDR1 LNHNV, CDR2 YYDKDF (reference sequence). Variable domain in full (rest from reference TRBV15 and TRBJ2-7): DAMVIQNPRYQVTQFGKPVTLSCSQTLNHNVMYWYQQKSSQAPKLLFHYYDKDFNNEADTPDNFQSRRPNTSFCFLDIRSPGLGDTAMYLCATSRRQGAYEQYFGPGTRLTVT.

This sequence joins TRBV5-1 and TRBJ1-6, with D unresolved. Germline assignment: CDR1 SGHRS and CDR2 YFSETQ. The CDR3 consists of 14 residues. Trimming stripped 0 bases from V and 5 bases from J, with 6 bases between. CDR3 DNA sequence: TGCGCCAGCAGCTTGGGAAGGGATAATTCACCCCTCCACTTT. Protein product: CASSLGRDNSPLHF.